Below, 9 T cell receptor beta chains from the same sample are listed, as sequenced in a study of blood T cell repertoires in COVID-19. Profiled with immunoSEQ multiplex PCR; TCRdb holds only in-frame clones, not every one. The sample yields about 74,000 clones, roughly 88% seen once. Sequenced sample: peripheral blood. The source of these receptors is a woman older than 75 with acute or convalescent COVID-19.

The J gene is TRBJ2-3, the V gene TRBV5-4, with 11 bases lining up with TRBD2. Looked up from germline, CDR1 is SGHNT and CDR2 is YYREEE (reference sequence). V gave up 3 bases and J gave up 4 bases; unmatched junction bases: 7. The CDR3 sequence is 16 residues long. This chain's CDR3 is CASSSGLAGYSDTQYF. CDR3 nucleotide sequence: TGTGCCAGCAGCTCCGGACTAGCGGGCTATTCAGATACGCAGTATTTT.

This chain joins TRBV3-1 (or the pseudogene TRBV3-2) and TRBJ2-2; 12 bases are a match to TRBD1. Germline V CDR1 and CDR2: LGHDT, YNNKEL (reference sequence). The CDR3 has 15 amino acids. V trimming: 3 bases; J trimming: 5 bases; junction bases outside the gene matches: 1. The chain's CDR3 is CASSQGQGATGELFF. The CDR3 nucleotides read TGTGCCAGCAGCCAGGGACAGGGGGCGACCGGGGAGCTGTTTTTT.

The chain employs TRBV6-1 and TRBJ2-7; possible D gene TRBD1, 6 bases. In germline, CDR1 is MNHNS, CDR2 SASEGT. The germline V and J ends were trimmed by 3 bases and 2 bases, with 11 bases remaining between them. This CDR3 spans 14 amino acids. The CDR3: CASSDPGHAYEQYF. The CDR3 coding sequence is TGTGCCAGCAGTGATCCGGGACACGCCTACGAGCAGTACTTC.

The chain employs TRBV19 and TRBJ1-2, with D maybe TRBD1 (5 bases). The length of the CDR3 is 11 residues. Trimming took 4 bases from V and 8 from J, leaving 8 bases between them. Germline CDR1 LNHDA, CDR2 SQIVND (reference sequence). CDR3 amino acids: CASSNRGGYTF. CDR3 sequence (DNA): TGTGCCAGTAGTAATAGGGGCGGCTACACCTTC.

V gene TRBV7-2 combines with J gene TRBJ2-3; D is unresolved. CDR3 size: 16 residues. Germline CDR1 reads SGHTA; CDR2 reads FQGNSA. The V and J ends lost 1 base and 4 bases respectively, with 15 bases between them. CDR3 in DNA: TGTGCCAGCAGCTTAGTACAGTCCTTTCGGTCAGATACGCAGTATTTT. The encoded protein is CASSLVQSFRSDTQYF.

The chain joins TRBV7-6 to TRBJ2-1; TRBD2 aligns across 7 bases. After removal of 5 bases from V and 0 bases from J, the junction contained 4 bases not matched to a gene. The germline gives CDR1 SGHVS, CDR2 FNYEAQ. The CDR3 length is 15 residues. The CDR3 DNA sequence: TGTGCCAGCAGCCGGGACTACAGCTCCTACAATGAGCAGTTCTTC. It translates to CASSRDYSSYNEQFF. Filled out from reference TRBV7-6 and TRBJ2-1, the complete variable domain reads GAGVSQSPRYKVTKRGQDVALRCDPISGHVSLYWYRQALGQGPEFLTYFNYEAQQDKSGLPNDRFSAERPEGSISTLTIQRTEQRDSAMYRCASSRDYSSYNEQFFGPGTRLTVL.

V is TRBV18 and J is TRBJ2-2; 7 bases are a match to TRBD1. The CDR3 has 15 residues. Germline lookup yields CDR1 KGHSH and CDR2 LQKENI. V lost 2 bases to trimming and J lost 4 bases; unmatched junction nucleotides: 4. For the CDR3, the DNA is TGTGCCAGCTCACCAGACAGGGTTGGCACCGGGGAGCTGTTTTTT. Translation gives CASSPDRVGTGELFF.

The chain recombines TRBV12-3 or TRBV12-4 with TRBJ1-3; D is unclear. Trimming took 2 bases from V and 4 from J, leaving 3 bases between them. The CDR3 loop spans 12 amino acids. The CDR3 bases are TGTGCCAGCAGTTTACAGGGAAACACCATATATTTT. Residues: CASSLQGNTIYF.

The chain carries TRBV15 and TRBJ1-5; 9 positions match TRBD1. The CDR3 has 15 residues. V shed 8 bases and J 0 bases; nucleotides not matched to a gene: 5. Per germline, CDR1 LNHNV and CDR2 YYDKDF (reference sequence). The CDR3 bases are TGTGCCACCGGGACAGGGAAATATAGCAATCAGCCCCAGCATTTT. This encodes CATGTGKYSNQPQHF.